Listed below are T cell receptor beta chains from one sample, sequenced in a study of beta chain features in type 1 diabetes. Profiled with immunoSEQ multiplex PCR; TCRdb holds only in-frame clones, not every one. Here the sample spans 250,000 to 300,000 clones, roughly 8% being singletons. Sequencing used central memory CD4+ T cells from blood. The receptors shown here come from a woman aged 18 to 35 in good health. Both conserved end residues are part of each CDR3. D genes are given only for firm matches. Where a row states a size, it is once, few, many or the class of an expanded clone; other rows omit it.

d_gene,v_gene,j_gene,abundance,CDR3nt,CDR3aa
NA,TRBV7-8,TRBJ1-2,NA,TGTGCCAGCAGTACCCCCCTCCGCGGCTTCGGGAACTATGGCTACACCTTC,CASSTPLRGFGNYGYTF
TRBD1,TRBV19,TRBJ2-1,NA,TGTGCCAGTAGTATACGGACAGGGCTGTTCTTC,CASSIRTGLFF
NA,TRBV5-1,TRBJ2-7,few,TGCGCCAGCAGCTTGTTGGGCACCTCCTACGAGCAGTACTTC,CASSLLGTSYEQYF
NA,TRBV7-9,TRBJ1-2,NA,TGTGCCAGCAGCTTAATAGGGGGAGGCTACACCTTC,CASSLIGGGYTF
NA,TRBV10-2,TRBJ1-5,NA,TGCGCCAGCAGTACACCGGGACATCAACTTTCAAATCAGCCCCAGCATTTT,CASSTPGHQLSNQPQHF
NA,TRBV2,TRBJ1-6,NA,TGTGCCAGCAGTAGCGGGACTTTAGGGTCACCCCTCCACTTT,CASSSGTLGSPLHF
NA,TRBV2,TRBJ1-5,many,TGTGCCAGCAGTGATGTGGGGCTTAGCAATCAGCCCCAGCATTTT,CASSDVGLSNQPQHF
NA,TRBV5-1,TRBJ2-6,NA,TGCGCCAGCAGCTTGTCAGGAAGCTCTGGGGCCAACGTCCTGACTTTC,CASSLSGSSGANVLTF
TRBD2,TRBV2,TRBJ2-3,NA,TGTGCCAGCAGTGTCGGGGGGGCTAGCACAGATACGCAGTATTTT,CASSVGGASTDTQYF
TRBD2,TRBV4-2,TRBJ2-1,few,TGTGCCAGCAGCCAAGCATCGACTAGCGGAAACTACAATGAGCAGTTCTTC,CASSQASTSGNYNEQFF
NA,TRBV5-1,TRBJ1-3,NA,TGCGCCAGCAGCTGGGGACCCCCTGGGACTGGAAACACCATATATTTT,CASSWGPPGTGNTIYF
NA,TRBV19,TRBJ2-7,NA,TGTGCCAGTAGTATAAGTCAGGGGGGGCACGAGCAGTACTTC,CASSISQGGHEQYF
NA,TRBV5-1,TRBJ2-2,few,TGCGCCAGCAGGTCGGCACAGAACACCGGGGAGCTGTTTTTT,CASRSAQNTGELFF
TRBD2,TRBV7-2,TRBJ2-5,NA,TGTGCCAGCAGCACTGGGACTAGCGGATACCAAGAGACCCAGTACTTC,CASSTGTSGYQETQYF
TRBD1,TRBV7-9,TRBJ1-1,NA,TGTGCCAGCAGCTCCACAGGGGCCGGCACTGAAGCTTTCTTT,CASSSTGAGTEAFF
NA,TRBV10-2,TRBJ1-1,NA,TGCGCCAGCAGTGGGACTAACGGGATCACTGAAGCTTTCTTT,CASSGTNGITEAFF
TRBD2,TRBV6-5,TRBJ2-3,NA,TGTGCCAGCAGGTATAGCGGGCTTCGCACAGATACGCAGTATTTT,CASRYSGLRTDTQYF
TRBD1,TRBV27,TRBJ2-2,NA,TGTGCCAGCAGTTTAGAGTGGGGACAGGAATACACCGGGGAGCTGTTTTTT,CASSLEWGQEYTGELFF
NA,TRBV18,TRBJ2-6,many,TGTGCCAGCTCACTAGCAGTACAATCTGGGGCCAACGTCCTGACTTTC,CASSLAVQSGANVLTF
NA,TRBV7-6,TRBJ2-3,few,TGTGCCAGCAGCTTAGCGGGGGGGCCTAGCACAGATACGCAGTATTTT,CASSLAGGPSTDTQYF
NA,TRBV5-1,TRBJ1-2,few,TGCGCCAGCAGCCTCCGGGACACCAATCTATATGGCTACACCTTC,CASSLRDTNLYGYTF
NA,TRBV7-3,TRBJ1-2,NA,TGTGCCAGCACCCTCAACTATGGCTACACCTTC,CASTLNYGYTF
NA,TRBV7-9,TRBJ1-2,once,TGTGCCAGCAGCCTCCGACCTCAGCTAGGCTACACCTTC,CASSLRPQLGYTF
NA,TRBV19,TRBJ1-1,few,TGTGCCAGTAGTAAGAAATACACTGAAGCTTTCTTT,CASSKKYTEAFF
NA,TRBV7-2,TRBJ1-2,NA,TGTGCCAGCAGCTTATCCCACGGGGGGGCAGGGTATGGCTACACCTTC,CASSLSHGGAGYGYTF
NA,TRBV2,TRBJ2-4,many,TGTGCCAGCAGTGTCGACAGTGGTTCCATTCAGTACTTC,CASSVDSGSIQYF
NA,TRBV5-1,TRBJ2-1,many,TGCGCCAGCAGCTTCGGGGCACTGGGGTACAATGAGCAGTTCTTC,CASSFGALGYNEQFF
NA,TRBV18,TRBJ1-1,NA,TGTGCCAGCTCACCGTTCAGGGTAGAGGGGAACACTGAAGCTTTCTTT,CASSPFRVEGNTEAFF
TRBD1,TRBV29-1,TRBJ1-1,NA,TGCAGCCTTAACCGAGGGGGCCTTAACACTGAAGCTTTCTTT,CSLNRGGLNTEAFF
NA,TRBV5-6,TRBJ1-4,few,TGTGCCAGCAGCTTGACCGGGCTTGCAACTAATGAAAAACTGTTTTTT,CASSLTGLATNEKLFF
TRBD1,TRBV18,TRBJ1-2,NA,TGTGCCAGCTCACCACAGGGGGCAGATGGCTACACCTTC,CASSPQGADGYTF
NA,TRBV5-1,TRBJ2-4,few,TGCGCCAGCAGCTTGGATGGTTTAGCCAAAAACATTCAGTACTTC,CASSLDGLAKNIQYF
TRBD1,TRBV7-9,TRBJ2-2,NA,TGTGCCAGCAGCACCGGACAGGGGGCCGGAACCGGGGAGCTGTTTTTT,CASSTGQGAGTGELFF
NA,TRBV18,TRBJ1-1,few,TGTGCCAGCTCAGACGACACGGAGGCTGAAGCTTTCTTT,CASSDDTEAEAFF
NA,TRBV6-7,TRBJ2-6,many,TGTGCCAGCAGTTACGGGGGAAGAGTGGAAATAAGCTCTGGGGCCAACGTCCTGACTTTC,CASSYGGRVEISSGANVLTF
NA,TRBV4-1,TRBJ1-5,NA,TGCGCCAGCAGCCAAGACCCGACAACTAATCAGCCCCAGCATTTT,CASSQDPTTNQPQHF
TRBD1,TRBV28,TRBJ2-4,NA,TGTGCCAGCAGTTGGACAGGTGAAAACATTCAGTACTTC,CASSWTGENIQYF
TRBD1,TRBV18,TRBJ2-7,many,TGTGCCAGCTCACTAGCTGGACAGGGGGAGCAGTACTTC,CASSLAGQGEQYF
NA,TRBV20-1,TRBJ1-4,NA,TGCAGTGCTAGCCGTCCTGAAAAACTGTTTTTT,CSASRPEKLFF
NA,TRBV6-1,TRBJ1-2,few,TGTGCCAGCAGAGGAGACAGAATATACTATGGCTACACCTTC,CASRGDRIYYGYTF
NA,TRBV7-9,TRBJ1-6,NA,TGTGCCAGCAGCTCCGAGGGACTGATGAATTCACCCCTCCACTTT,CASSSEGLMNSPLHF
NA,TRBV9,TRBJ2-2,NA,TGTGCCAGCAGCGTAGCTGGACAAATGAACACCGGGGAGCTGTTTTTT,CASSVAGQMNTGELFF
NA,TRBV7-2,TRBJ2-7,NA,TGTGCCAGCAGCTCAGTCGGGGGCCGCTACGAGCAGTACTTC,CASSSVGGRYEQYF